One and the same sample provided the 4 T cell receptor beta chains below, sequenced in a study of cytomegalovirus exposure and HLA in healthy donors. PCR primers comprised 60 Vbeta and 13 Jbeta primers. The data were produced by immunoSEQ multiplex PCR, yet TCRdb's version contains in-frame clones alone and is incomplete. The sample shows about 200,000 clones, 75% to 85% of them seen only once. The sequencing input was PBMCs. All receptors derive from a male donor in good health and CMV-seropositive.

The V and J genes are TRBV7-3 and TRBJ2-3; the D gene is possibly TRBD2 (6 bases). The CDR3 spans 15 residues. CDR1 is SGHTA, CDR2 FQGTGA, per germline. Trimming took 5 bases from V and 0 from J, leaving 12 bases between them. This CDR3 reads CASSVSGFSTDTQYF. In DNA form, the CDR3 reads TGTGCCAGCAGCGTTAGCGGATTTAGCACAGATACGCAGTATTTT. The full variable domain, rest sourced from reference TRBV7-3 and TRBJ2-3, is GAGVSQTPSNKVTEKGKYVELRCDPISGHTALYWYRQSLGQGPEFLIYFQGTGAADDSGLPNDRFFAVRPEGSVSTLKIQRTERGDSAVYLCASSVSGFSTDTQYFGPGTRLTVL.

The rearrangement links TRBV6-6 to TRBJ2-5, with a tentative D call TRBD1 (6 bases). The J call may not be correct, given that the DNA end is closer to TRBJ2-7. In germline, CDR1 is MNHNY, CDR2 SVGAGI (reference sequence). This CDR3 is built from 14 residues. The CDR3 loop reads CASSIAGEIDEQYF. CDR3 DNA: TGTGCCAGCAGTATCGCAGGGGAGATAGACGAGCAGTACTTC.

The chain has TRBV27 and TRBJ1-2, with a possible D match to TRBD1 (5 bases). The CDR3 has 13 amino acids. Germline assignment: CDR1 MNHEY and CDR2 SMNVEV (reference sequence). V was pared by 1 base and J by 7 bases, with 10 bases between. CDR3 region: CASSLYSGAGYTF. CDR3 in DNA: TGTGCCAGCAGTTTATACTCTGGGGCTGGCTACACCTTC.

V and J are TRBV4-2 and TRBJ2-3; D remains ambiguous. Germline assignment: CDR1 LGHNA and CDR2 YNFKEQ. V was shortened by 0 bases and J by 1 base, with 8 bases between the two germline ends. This CDR3 is 15 amino acids long. The CDR3 reads CASSQDWSGTDTQYF. The CDR3 DNA reads as TGTGCCAGCAGCCAAGATTGGTCGGGCACAGATACGCAGTATTTT.